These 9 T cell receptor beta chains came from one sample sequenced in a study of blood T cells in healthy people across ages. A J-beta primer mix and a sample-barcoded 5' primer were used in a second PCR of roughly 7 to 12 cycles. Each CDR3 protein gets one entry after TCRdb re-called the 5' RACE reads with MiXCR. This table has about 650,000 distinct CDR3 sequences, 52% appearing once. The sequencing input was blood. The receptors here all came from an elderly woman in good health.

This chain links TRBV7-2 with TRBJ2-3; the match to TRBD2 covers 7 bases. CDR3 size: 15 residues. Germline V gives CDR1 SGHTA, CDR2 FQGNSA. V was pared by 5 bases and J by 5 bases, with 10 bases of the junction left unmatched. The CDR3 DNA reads TGTGCCAGCAGCCCGTTAGCGGGTACCATAGATACGCAGTATTTT. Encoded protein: CASSPLAGTIDTQYF.

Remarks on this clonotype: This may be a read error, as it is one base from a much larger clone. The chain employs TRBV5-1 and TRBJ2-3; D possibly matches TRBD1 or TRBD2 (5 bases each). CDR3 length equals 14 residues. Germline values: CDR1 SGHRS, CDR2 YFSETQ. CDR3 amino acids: CASYQGDRTETQYF. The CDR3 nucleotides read TGCGCCAGCTATCAAGGGGACCGCACAGAGACGCAGTATTTT.

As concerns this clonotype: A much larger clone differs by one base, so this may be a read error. The CDR3 reads CASSLRDGLKETQFF. DNA of the CDR3: TGTGCCAGCAGCTTACGGGACGGATTAAAAGAGACCCAGTTCTTC. V gene TRBV7-2 combines with J gene TRBJ2-1; possibly TRBD1 or TRBD2 for D (5 bases each). The CDR3 is 15 amino acids. Germline V gives CDR1 SGHTA, CDR2 FQGNSA. Trimming shortened V by 2 bases and J by 13 bases, and 21 bases separated the two germline ends.

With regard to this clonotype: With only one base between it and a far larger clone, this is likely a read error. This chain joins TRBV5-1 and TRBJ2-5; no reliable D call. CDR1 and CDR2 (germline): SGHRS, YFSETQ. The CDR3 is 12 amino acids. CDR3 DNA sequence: TGCGCCAGCAGCTTAGGCGAAGAGGCCCAGTACTTC. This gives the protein CASSLGEEAQYF.

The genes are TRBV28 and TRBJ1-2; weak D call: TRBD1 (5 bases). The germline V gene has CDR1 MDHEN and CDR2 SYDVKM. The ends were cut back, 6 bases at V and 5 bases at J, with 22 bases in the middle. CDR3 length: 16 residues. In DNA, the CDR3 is TGTGCCAGCAGGACACCTCTGACGGTCTCAGGGTATGGCTACACCTTC. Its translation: CASRTPLTVSGYGYTF.

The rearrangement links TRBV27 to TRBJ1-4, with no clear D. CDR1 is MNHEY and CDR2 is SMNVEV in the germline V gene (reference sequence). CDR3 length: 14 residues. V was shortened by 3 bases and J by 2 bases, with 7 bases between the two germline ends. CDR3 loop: CASSLGLTNEKLFF. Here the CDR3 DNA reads TGTGCCAGCAGTTTGGGCCTGACTAATGAAAAACTGTTTTTT.

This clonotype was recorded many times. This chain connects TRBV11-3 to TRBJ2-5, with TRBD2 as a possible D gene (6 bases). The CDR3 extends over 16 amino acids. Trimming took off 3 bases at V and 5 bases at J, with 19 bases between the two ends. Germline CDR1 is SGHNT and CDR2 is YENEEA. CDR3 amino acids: CASSFGVGSGRETQYF. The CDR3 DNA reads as TGTGCCAGCAGCTTCGGAGTGGGTAGCGGTAGGGAGACCCAGTACTTC. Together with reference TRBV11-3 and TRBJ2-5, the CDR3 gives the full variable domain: EAGVVQSPRYKIIEKKQPVAFWCNPISGHNTLYWYLQNLGQGPELLIRYENEEAVDDSQLPKDRFSAERLKGVDSTLKIQPAELGDSAVYLCASSFGVGSGRETQYFGPGTRLLVL.

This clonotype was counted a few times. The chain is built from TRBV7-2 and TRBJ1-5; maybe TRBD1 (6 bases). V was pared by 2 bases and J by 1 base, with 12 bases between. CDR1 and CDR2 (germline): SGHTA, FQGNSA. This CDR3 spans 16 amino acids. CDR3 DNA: TGTGCCAGCAGCTTATACGGAGGGGGAAGCAATCAGCCCCAGCATTTT. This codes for CASSLYGGGSNQPQHF.

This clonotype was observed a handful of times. CDR3 in amino acids: CASSFGRVGTDTQYF. The CDR3 DNA follows: TGTGCCAGCAGTTTTGGCAGAGTGGGGACAGATACGCAGTATTTT. This chain joins TRBV12-3 or TRBV12-4 and TRBJ2-3; D gene unclear. The CDR3 is 15 amino acids. Trimming took off 3 bases at V and 3 bases at J, with 13 bases between the two ends.